This TCR beta chain is from a study of cytomegalovirus exposure and HLA in healthy donors. The wider study: Across a few hundred genotyped donors, about 80% landed in the Caucasian-associated ancestry cluster.

The CDR3 runs to 15 residues. Deletions cut 0 bases from V and 0 bases from J, with 7 bases between. The germline V gene has CDR1 LGHNA and CDR2 YSLEER. Study results and limitations: Reports showed the classifier diagnosing cytomegalovirus status with high specificity and sensitivity. Across all donors, roughly uniform sequencing depth was an assumption of the presence/absence analyses.

60 Vbeta and 13 Jbeta primers were used in PCR. The table came from immunoSEQ multiplex PCR; TCRdb's copy has only in-frame clones and leaves some out. The table has about 140,000 clones, 82% seen once. Points on this clone: Its antigen is undetermined.

Sequenced: PBMCs. The chain uses TRBV4-3 and TRBJ2-3; maybe TRBD1 (5 bases). This clonotype was obtained from a woman aged 40 to 50 in good health and CMV-seronegative. DNA for the CDR3: TGCGCCAGCAGCCAAGACAGGGCTAGCACAGATACGCAGTATTTT. Amino acid sequence: CASSQDRASTDTQYF.